This T cell receptor (beta chain) was observed in a study of PD-1 blockade in classical Hodgkin lymphoma (dated by TCRdb to the early 2020s). About the study as a whole: Nivolumab dosing was 3 mg/kg intravenously every 2 weeks, continuing until either disease progression or unacceptable toxicity. The study used TCR beta sequencing and CyTOF to define a peripheral blood immune signature of response to PD-1 blockade in classical Hodgkin lymphoma. Broader findings and caveats from the paper: The study was restricted to a single clinical trial cohort, and the causes of repertoire differences, possibly disease activity or prior therapy, were left undefined. Baseline TCR diversity was reported as lower in newly diagnosed patients than in healthy donors, and lower still in relapsed/refractory patients. Among trial patients, those achieving complete response had baseline diversity similar to that of newly diagnosed patients, while diversity was significantly lower in partial responders and progressors. Diversity was lower in patients who began nivolumab less than 1 year after ASCT, so these patients were left out of later analyses to avoid confounding by immune reconstitution. CD4+ but not CD8+ TCR diversity rose significantly by C4D1 (p=0.0027 vs p=0.16), most apparent in complete responders (p=0.02).

The Qiagen DNeasy kit was used to extract genomic DNA both from unsorted PBMCs and from the negatively selected CD4+ and CD8+ fractions. TCR beta CDR3 regions were amplified by immunoSEQ multiplex PCR using primers annealing to V and J segments. A synthetic immune receptor repertoire was used to minimize amplification bias, and remaining bias was computationally removed after sequencing. The original methods were these. Repertoire diversity was quantified as the Shannon entropy index using custom Python scripts. Unsorted, CD4+ and CD8+ repertoires were examined separately, except in combined analyses, for which CD4+ and CD8+ sequences were merged in silico. A clone counted as expanded when the clone's frequency after treatment rose at least 2-fold relative to C1D1, and clones undetected at baseline were given a pseudocount of 0.5. Clones with 0 or 1 copy at C1D1 were classified as singleton clones, and clones with 2 or more copies were classified as non-singleton clones. Clones expanded in unsorted samples were labelled as CD4+, CD8+ or unknown by matching protein sequences in sorted samples from the same patient. Wilcoxon tests on paired samples were used to test changes in diversity from C1D1 to C4D1. In TCRdb, the immuneACCESS table is reduced to in-frame sequences with V and J assigned. These tables do not hold every clone; where another copy was compared, an unresolved V gene accounts for under half, and the others remain unexplained. Clone size and V and J calls were adopted from that table, with D and trimming inferred from the DNA. The sample data list tens of thousands of clones, and roughly nine tenths of these were observed just once. Around 10% of the sample belongs to the ten largest clones.

This clone has a single count. No cognate antigen has been identified for it. Qualities for individual bases were not recorded, and no much larger clone is one base off. Reading from cysteine to phenylalanine, the CDR3 counts 15 amino acids. The DNA shown is the 45-base CDR3, in frame from base 1. Via the germline V gene, CDR1 is SGDLS and CDR2 YYNGEE. The junction shows trimming of 0 bases on V and 1 base on J, plus 9 bases between the germline ends. The time point label of this sample denotes: cycle 2 day 1 (C2D1) of nivolumab. Every trial patient had relapsed after autologous stem cell transplantation, and cohorts A, B and C differed in prior brentuximab vedotin exposure. The trial cohort included 45 to 65 patients with relapsed/refractory classical Hodgkin lymphoma, and each patient had a best overall response of complete response, partial response or progressive disease. Single-agent nivolumab was administered to trial patients in the multi-cohort phase II CheckMate 205 trial. An independent review committee assessed best overall response by applying the 2007 International Working Group response criteria. Trial PBMCs were obtained immediately prior to nivolumab initiation (C1D1) and on therapy at cycle 2 day 1 and cycle 4 day 1. Peripheral blood was collected in 8 mL Vacutainer Cell Preparation Tubes, from which PBMCs were isolated by centrifugation and then cryopreserved.

The sequencing used peripheral blood mononuclear cells (PBMCs), collected before the second cycle of nivolumab. Rearrangement joined TRBV9 to TRBJ2-3; TRBD1 is perhaps the D gene, given 6 matching bases. The sequence was collected from a human donor with classical Hodgkin lymphoma. The nucleotide sequence reads TGTGCCAGCAGCGTAGCAGGGGTGGGCACAGATACGCAGTATTTT. This gives the protein CASSVAGVGTDTQYF.